One TCR beta chain is described in this entry. What it recognizes is unknown. Regions amplified from RNA transcripts were the TCR beta CDR3 regions. The HTBI primer set drove a first-round RT-PCR of the TCR CDR3. TCRdb ran MiXCR on the multiplex PCR reads and lists one entry per CDR3 protein. The sample carries about 640,000 distinct CDR3 sequences, around 20% recorded once. These data are taken from a study of T cells in Graves' hyperthyroidism and ophthalmopathy. Study-wide background: Peripheral blood draws took place at initial diagnosis, ahead of any treatment. Study-wide points: Blood shared most expanded thyroid clonotypes above 0.001.

The CDR3 consists of 12 residues. Germline assignment: CDR1 SNHLY and CDR2 FYNNEI. The V end lost 3 bases, the J end lost 4 bases, and 6 bases lay between the germline ends. Source material: blood. The chain is built from TRBV2 and TRBJ1-2; D is unclear. This clonotype was obtained from a man aged 30 to 45 with Graves' ophthalmopathy. The CDR3 spells CASSDSSYGYTF. Here the CDR3 DNA reads TGTGCCAGCAGTGACAGCTCCTATGGCTACACCTTC.